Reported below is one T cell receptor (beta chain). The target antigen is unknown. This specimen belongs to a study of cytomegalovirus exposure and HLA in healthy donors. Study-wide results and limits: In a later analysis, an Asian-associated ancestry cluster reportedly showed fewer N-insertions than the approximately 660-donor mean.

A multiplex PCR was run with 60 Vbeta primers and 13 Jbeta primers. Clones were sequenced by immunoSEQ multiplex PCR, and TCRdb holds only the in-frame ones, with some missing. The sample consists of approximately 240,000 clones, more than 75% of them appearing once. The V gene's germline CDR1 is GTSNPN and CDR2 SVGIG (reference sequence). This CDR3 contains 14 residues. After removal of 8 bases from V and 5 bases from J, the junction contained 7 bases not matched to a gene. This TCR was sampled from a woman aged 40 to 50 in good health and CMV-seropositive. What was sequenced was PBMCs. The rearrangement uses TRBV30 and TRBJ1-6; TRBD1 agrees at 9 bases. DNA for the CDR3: TGTGCCAGTCGACAGGGGGGAGATAATTCACCCCTCCACTTT. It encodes CASRQGGDNSPLHF.